Listed here is a single T cell receptor beta chain. What antigen it recognizes has not been identified. Per-base qualities were not stored, and no clone one base away is much larger. The immunoSEQ Assay, a bias-controlled multiplex PCR, was used to amplify TCRbeta CDR3 regions from genomic DNA. In the paper's pipeline: Within the assay, amplification of reference gene primers was used to estimate how many nucleated cells each sample contained. To quantify the absolute abundance of each unique TCRbeta CDR3 rearrangement, sequence reads were collapsed and filtered. For each sample, productive Simpson clonality was calculated by taking the square root of Simpson's diversity index across productive rearrangements. The immuneACCESS repertoire file appears here via TCRdb, limited to in-frame rearrangements. These files lack a portion of the clones; in checked studies, under half of the deficit traces to unresolved V genes, and the cause of the others is not known. The V and J calls and clone size were taken over from that table, and D and trimming were inferred from the DNA. The sample table holds 100,000 to 150,000 clones, of which approximately 90% were seen once. The ten largest clonotypes hold roughly 4% of the sample.

The data belong to a study of blood T cell repertoires in COVID-19 (TCRdb year 2020). Describing the broader study: The collaborator samples originated in the United States, Italy and Spain and spanned the acute and convalescent phases of COVID-19. A freely available public database, intended as a resource for researchers studying the immune response to SARS-CoV-2, is where the repertoires were released. Subjects who had been exposed to COVID-19, were actively infected with it, or had recovered from it provided the deeply sampled blood TCRbeta repertoires that made up the dataset. Nearly every sample came with metadata listing a de-identified subject ID, COVID-19 status, age in years and sex. Where HLA class I and class II types were available, the types were taken from metadata supplied by the sample provider, not from assay-based typing. The material from the prospective study consisted of cDNA or gDNA derived from T cells, B-cell-depleted T cells, or PBMCs. Samples were obtained from the ongoing ImmuneRACE study (first 160 participants) and from about 1,300 subjects provided by 6 global collaborators.

The paper as a whole reports these results and caveats: The amount of clinical and demographic metadata varied by source and participant and was provided uncurated.

In Seattle, one collaborating source enrolled patients while the infection was active and tracked those patients longitudinally over the course of disease. The collaborating institutions used their own protocols to collect whole blood in K2EDTA tubes. For TCRbeta analysis, collaborator samples were shipped as frozen whole blood, as isolated PBMCs, or as DNA extracted from either sample type. Sequencing was done on a sample of peripheral blood. The TCR comes from a man in his sixties with COVID-19, enrolled during active disease.

The CDR3 region reads CAWSHDRESEQFF. The DNA sequence follows: TGTGCCTGGTCACATGACAGGGAGAGTGAGCAGTTCTTC. The rearrangement joined TRBV30 to TRBJ2-1; a stretch of 7 junction bases matches TRBD1. Ends trimmed: V by 5 bases, J by 9 bases; bases unmatched to a gene: 10. Its CDR3 holds 13 amino acids, cysteine through phenylalanine. CDR3 DNA only is kept here, 39 bases in frame from base 1. Per the germline V gene (reference sequence), GTSNPN is the CDR1 and SVGIG is the CDR2.